This T cell receptor (beta chain) appears in the sequencing data of a study of cytomegalovirus exposure and HLA in healthy donors. Study observations and caveats: Usually a TCR sequence was rare, but some public TCRs were found in many donors. Later work found that TCR association rates differed between HLA loci; DRB1 had the most and HLA-C the fewest.

With respect to this clone: What it binds is unknown.

The PCR used 60 Vbeta and 13 Jbeta primers. TCRdb keeps only in-frame clones here, not all; method: immunoSEQ multiplex PCR. The data show around 140,000 clones, roughly four fifths seen once. This clonotype was obtained from a female donor in good health and CMV-seronegative. The sequenced material came from PBMCs.

The DNA for the CDR3 is TGTGCCAGCAGCCCTCAGGGGGCGCGTCCTGGGGCCAACGTCCTGACTTTC. This codes for CASSPQGARPGANVLTF. V and J are TRBV7-9 and TRBJ2-6; 8 bases map to TRBD1. CDR3 length equals 17 residues. Germline V gives CDR1 SEHNR, CDR2 FQNEAQ (reference sequence). V was clipped by 5 bases and J by 2 bases; unmatched bases: 8.